A single sample is the source of the 30 T cell receptor beta chains below, sequenced in a study of blood T cell repertoires in COVID-19 (dated by TCRdb to about 2020). The library was generated by the immunoSEQ multiplex PCR assay. TCRdb obtained this table from immuneACCESS and retained in-frame rearrangements with V and J assigned. These tables miss some clones; where compared with another copy, unresolved V genes account for less than half of the shortfall, and the remainder is unexplained. Present in this sample are around 310,000 clones, 90% of which were seen just once. Of the sample, around 0.96% falls within the top ten clones. Sequenced sample: peripheral blood. The receptor source for this set is a woman in her 40s with COVID-19, enrolled during active disease.

This clone was seen a handful of times. CDR3 DNA: TGCGCCAGCAGCCAAGAAGCACCTCTTAGCAATCAGCCCCAGCATTTT. The encoded protein is CASSQEAPLSNQPQHF. The chain uses TRBV4-1 and TRBJ1-5; no definite D call. Trimming removed 0 bases from V and 0 bases from J, with 9 bases in between. This CDR3 contains 16 residues. Germline V gene data show CDR1 as MGHRA and CDR2 as YSYEKL.

The chain couples TRBV7-2 to TRBJ1-1, with TRBD1 matching 7 bases. Germline assignment: CDR1 SGHTA and CDR2 FQGNSA. The CDR3 has 14 residues. V gave up 6 bases and J gave up 2 bases; unmatched junction bases: 6. As DNA, the CDR3 is TGTGCCAGCAGGCCGGACAGGTACAACACTGAAGCTTTCTTT. Amino acid sequence: CASRPDRYNTEAFF.

The chain uses TRBV27 and TRBJ2-5; TRBD2 might be the D (7 bases). The CDR3 is 14 amino acids. CDR1 and CDR2 (germline): MNHEY, SMNVEV (reference sequence). V was trimmed by 6 bases and J by 1 base, leaving 12 bases between them. The CDR3 protein is CASRTGGFQETQYF. CDR3 sequence (DNA): TGTGCCAGCAGGACGGGGGGCTTCCAAGAGACCCAGTACTTC.

The chain couples TRBV7-9 to TRBJ1-1, with TRBD1 as a possible D gene (6 bases). V lost 6 bases to trimming and J lost 0 bases, with 11 bases between them. This CDR3 is 14 amino acids long. Germline V gives CDR1 SEHNR, CDR2 FQNEAQ (reference sequence). This CDR3 is CASRLGQMNTEAFF. The CDR3 bases are TGTGCCAGCAGGTTGGGACAAATGAACACTGAAGCTTTCTTT.

The V and J genes are TRBV30 and TRBJ2-2; 8 bases are a match to TRBD1. Trimming removed 3 bases from V and 3 bases from J; junction bases left unmatched: 6. The length of the CDR3 is 15 residues. Looked up from germline, CDR1 is GTSNPN and CDR2 is SVGIG (reference sequence). DNA for the CDR3: TGTGCCTGGAGCAGGGGGCGCGTATACACCGGGGAGCTGTTTTTT. Residues: CAWSRGRVYTGELFF.

The V call is TRBV19, the J call TRBJ1-6, with a possible D match to TRBD1 (5 bases). The CDR3 totals 15 residues. Germline-derived CDR1 and CDR2 are LNHDA and SQIVND (reference sequence). Trimming left V 7 bases short and J 6 bases short, with 16 bases between. In DNA form, the CDR3 reads TGTGCCAGTACCCAAACGGGACTTTCTAATTCACCCCTCCACTTT. This sequence encodes CASTQTGLSNSPLHF.

The CDR3: CASSLTGTFLDEQFF. CDR3 DNA: TGCGCCAGCAGCTTGACAGGGACATTTTTGGATGAGCAGTTCTTC. This chain joins TRBV5-1 and TRBJ2-1, with a possible D match to TRBD1 (6 bases). Between the trimmed V and J ends, which lost 1 base and 8 bases, there was a span of 16 bases. The germline gives CDR1 SGHRS, CDR2 YFSETQ. The CDR3 runs 15 residues.

V gene TRBV19 combines with J gene TRBJ2-3, with D hard to call. The V gene's germline CDR1 is LNHDA and CDR2 SQIVND (reference sequence). CDR3 size: 14 residues. V dropped 3 bases and J dropped 3 bases, with 10 bases sitting between them. The CDR3 coding sequence is TGTGCCAGTAGTATGCCGGGTGATACAGATACGCAGTATTTT. Translation: CASSMPGDTDTQYF. Using reference TRBV19 and TRBJ2-3 for the parts outside the CDR3, the full variable domain is DGGITQSPKYLFRKEGQNVTLSCEQNLNHDAMYWYRQDPGQGLRLIYYSQIVNDFQKGDIAEGYSVSREKKESFPLTVTSAQKNPTAFYLCASSMPGDTDTQYFGPGTRLTVL.

This clone was picked up one time. In DNA form, the CDR3 reads TGTGCCAGCAGCTGGGACACCTCTGATCAGCCCCAGCATTTT. Amino acid sequence: CASSWDTSDQPQHF. V and J are TRBV7-8 and TRBJ1-5, with D perhaps matching TRBD1 (6 bases). Per germline, CDR1 SGHVS and CDR2 FQNEAQ. This CDR3 is 14 amino acids long. Trimming cost V 4 bases and J 5 bases, with 12 bases left between them.

This clone was seen more than once but under ten times. The rearrangement links TRBV28 to TRBJ1-2; a possible D gene is TRBD1 (5 bases). Trimming removed 2 bases at V and 2 bases at J, with 9 bases between. The CDR3 spans 14 residues. Per the germline V gene, CDR1 is MDHEN and CDR2 is SYDVKM. CDR3 DNA sequence: TGTGCCAGCAGTTTAGGTCCAGGGAACTATGGCTACACCTTC. Protein sequence: CASSLGPGNYGYTF.

V and J are TRBV27 and TRBJ2-1; TRBD2 is a possible D gene (5 bases). This CDR3 has 16 amino acids. Germline loops: CDR1 MNHEY, CDR2 SMNVEV (reference sequence). V was cut by 4 bases and J by 2 bases, with 15 bases left in between. For the CDR3, the DNA is TGTGCCAGCAGTTCCTTGTCGGGGTGGGCCTACAATGAGCAGTTCTTC. This translates into CASSSLSGWAYNEQFF.

The chain couples TRBV7-2 to TRBJ1-5; 7 nucleotides line up with TRBD1. V was pared by 2 bases and J by 1 base, with 2 bases of the junction left unmatched. The length of the CDR3 is 15 residues. Germline V gene sequence: CDR1 SGHTA, CDR2 FQGNSA. Here the CDR3 DNA reads TGTGCCAGCAGCTTACAGGGGGGCAGCAATCAGCCCCAGCATTTT. Residues: CASSLQGGSNQPQHF.

V is TRBV30 and J is TRBJ1-6; 9 nucleotides line up with TRBD1. CDR1 and CDR2 (germline): GTSNPN, SVGIG (reference sequence). V dropped 4 bases and J dropped 8; count of bases not matched to a gene: 6. This CDR3 spans 14 amino acids. This CDR3 is CAWIGDRGYSPLHF. The CDR3 coding sequence is TGTGCCTGGATAGGAGACAGGGGGTATTCACCCCTCCACTTT.

This chain's CDR3 is CASSLSLAGALGETQYF. For the CDR3, the DNA is TGTGCCAGCAGCTTATCCCTAGCGGGAGCCCTGGGGGAGACCCAGTACTTC. This chain joins TRBV7-2 and TRBJ2-5; 10 nucleotides agree with TRBD2. With 2 bases clipped from V and 5 bases from J, the junction kept 11 bases outside the gene matches. In germline, CDR1 is SGHTA, CDR2 FQGNSA. CDR3 size: 17 residues. The whole variable domain, remainder taken from reference TRBV7-2 and TRBJ2-5, is GAGVSQSPSNKVTEKGKDVELRCDPISGHTALYWYRQSLGQGLEFLIYFQGNSAPDKSGLPSDRFSAERTGGSVSTLTIQRTQQEDSAVYLCASSLSLAGALGETQYFGPGTRLLVL.

This rearrangement joins TRBV9 to TRBJ1-2, with D possibly TRBD1 on 5 matching bases. Germline CDR1 is SGDLS and CDR2 is YYNGEE. There are 15 residues in the CDR3. V lost 2 bases and J lost 5, with 16 bases in between. CDR3 residues: CASSVGGRITYGYTF. The CDR3 DNA is TGTGCCAGCAGCGTGGGGGGAAGGATAACATATGGCTACACCTTC.

V and J are TRBV4-3 and TRBJ1-5, with D tentatively TRBD1 (5 bases). The CDR3 loop spans 15 amino acids. V shed 0 bases and J shed 6 bases, with 12 bases lying between them. The V gene's germline CDR1 is LGHNA and CDR2 YSLEER. The CDR3 reads CASSQDHAQGQPQHF. In DNA form, the CDR3 reads TGCGCCAGCAGCCAAGATCACGCGCAGGGTCAGCCCCAGCATTTT.

The V call is TRBV10-3, the J call TRBJ2-7; 11 bases fit TRBD2. After removal of 10 bases from V and 3 bases from J, the junction contained 5 bases not matched to a gene. CDR1 is ENHRY, CDR2 SYGVKD, per germline. There are 13 residues in the CDR3. CDR3 residues: CATSSGRNYEQYF. The CDR3 bases are TGTGCCACTTCTAGCGGGAGGAACTACGAGCAGTACTTC.

V gene TRBV6-2 or TRBV6-3 combines with J gene TRBJ2-7, with D possibly being TRBD1 (6 bases). V lost 5 bases and J lost 1, with 15 bases in between. This CDR3 region has 15 residues. Germline CDR1 MNHEY, CDR2 SVGEGT. CDR3: CASSPLDRDSYEQYF. Written as DNA, the CDR3 is TGTGCCAGCAGTCCCCTGGACAGAGATTCCTACGAGCAGTACTTC.

The CDR3 protein is CASSLAQNTEAFF. CDR3 DNA: TGTGCCAGCAGCTTAGCGCAGAACACTGAAGCTTTCTTT. This chain uses TRBV7-3 with TRBJ1-1; D gene ambiguous. V shed 2 bases and J shed 1 base, with 5 bases lying between them. Germline V gene sequence: CDR1 SGHTA, CDR2 FQGTGA. The CDR3 has 13 residues.

This chain joins TRBV5-4 and TRBJ1-3, with a possible D match to TRBD1 (6 bases). The CDR3 loop spans 14 amino acids. V was shortened by 3 bases and J by 2 bases, with 9 bases between the two germline ends. Per the germline V gene, CDR1 is SGHNT and CDR2 is YYREEE (reference sequence). The CDR3 DNA follows: TGTGCCAGCAGCTCACAGGGCGCTGGAAACACCATATATTTT. It specifies CASSSQGAGNTIYF.

The V call is TRBV3-1 (or the pseudogene TRBV3-2), the J call TRBJ2-7; D remains unclear. Germline values: CDR1 LGHDT, CDR2 YNNKEL (reference sequence). Trimming removed 1 base at V and 0 bases at J, with 7 bases between. CDR3 length equals 14 residues. The CDR3 spells CASSQALSSYEQYF. As DNA, the CDR3 is TGTGCCAGCAGCCAAGCCCTTAGCTCCTACGAGCAGTACTTC.

The V gene is TRBV27, the J gene TRBJ1-4; tentative D call: TRBD1 (5 bases). The germline V gene has CDR1 MNHEY and CDR2 SMNVEV (reference sequence). The length of the CDR3 is 15 residues. V lost 2 bases and J lost 8, with 15 bases in between. CDR3 in amino acids: CASSLRPRGAEKLFF. The CDR3 DNA is TGTGCCAGCAGTTTACGTCCTAGGGGTGCGGAAAAACTGTTTTTT. Variable domain in full (rest from reference TRBV27 and TRBJ1-4): EAQVTQNPRYLITVTGKKLTVTCSQNMNHEYMSWYRQDPGLGLRQIYYSMNVEVTDKGDVPEGYKVSRKEKRNFPLILESPSPNQTSLYFCASSLRPRGAEKLFFGSGTQLSVL.

This sequence joins TRBV28 and TRBJ1-1; 9 positions match TRBD1. This CDR3 has 17 amino acids. The ends lost 3 bases at V and 0 bases at J; junction bases unmatched: 8. CDR1 and CDR2 (germline): MDHEN, SYDVKM. The CDR3 DNA sequence: TGTGCCAGCAGTTTCGTAGGGACAGGGCTTTTGAACACTGAAGCTTTCTTT. Translation gives CASSFVGTGLLNTEAFF.

V and J are TRBV5-1 and TRBJ2-5, with 15 bases identical to TRBD2. The CDR3 loop spans 15 amino acids. V trimming: 4 bases; J trimming: 5 bases; junction bases outside the gene matches: 3. Germline V gene lookup returns CDR1 SGHRS and CDR2 YFSETQ. For the CDR3, the DNA is TGCGCCAGCAGCCCCGGGACTAGCGGGGGGGAGACCCAGTACTTC. Translated, it gives CASSPGTSGGETQYF.

The CDR3 region has the DNA TGTGCCATCACACAAATCACGACCGGGAGGGCTGAGACAGATACGCAGTATTTT. It codes for CAITQITTGRAETDTQYF. The V gene is TRBV10-3, the J gene TRBJ2-3; 8 positions match TRBD2. The CDR3 contains 18 residues. Germline V gives CDR1 ENHRY, CDR2 SYGVKD. The junction had 18 bases not matched to a gene; V was cut back by 7 bases and J by 3 bases.

This chain uses TRBV4-3 with TRBJ1-2, with 10 bases fitting TRBD1. Germline V lookup: CDR1 LGHNA, CDR2 YSLEER. This CDR3 spans 16 amino acids. Germline trimming cut 0 bases from V and 4 bases from J; bases unmatched to any gene: 5. The CDR3 region is CASSQDPRDRGYGYTF. In DNA, the CDR3 is TGCGCCAGCAGCCAAGACCCCCGGGACAGGGGCTATGGCTACACCTTC.

This chain links TRBV7-9 with TRBJ1-2; D is unclear. Per germline, CDR1 SEHNR and CDR2 FQNEAQ (reference sequence). V was clipped by 3 bases and J by 3 bases, with 8 bases between them. The CDR3 runs to 13 residues. CDR3 loop: CASSLEGHYGYTF. CDR3 nucleotide sequence: TGTGCCAGCAGCTTGGAGGGCCACTATGGCTACACCTTC.

The rearrangement joins TRBV6-2 or TRBV6-3 to TRBJ1-5, with TRBD1 identical over 8 bases. The V gene end was trimmed by 6 bases and the J gene end by 7 bases; junction bases not matched to a gene: 11. From germline, CDR1 is MNHEY and CDR2 SVGEGT. The CDR3 loop spans 15 amino acids. CDR3 sequence: CASSGIGQGGQPQHF. CDR3 bases: TGTGCCAGCAGCGGAATCGGACAGGGCGGGCAGCCCCAGCATTTT.

The chain uses TRBV19 and TRBJ2-7, with no clear D. The CDR3 runs to 15 residues. Germline CDR1 is LNHDA and CDR2 is SQIVND (reference sequence). Trimming removed 5 bases from V and 0 bases from J, with 14 bases in between. CDR3 nucleotides: TGTGCCAGTAGTCCCCTCACGGGTCGCTCCTACGAGCAGTACTTC. It encodes CASSPLTGRSYEQYF.

This sequence joins TRBV19 and TRBJ2-3, with D hard to call. V was trimmed by 5 bases and J by 6 bases, leaving 9 bases between them. The CDR3 is 12 residues long. Germline lookup yields CDR1 LNHDA and CDR2 SQIVND (reference sequence). CDR3 nucleotides: TGTGCCAGTAGTCCTAGAAGTGATACGCAGTATTTT. Translating gives CASSPRSDTQYF.